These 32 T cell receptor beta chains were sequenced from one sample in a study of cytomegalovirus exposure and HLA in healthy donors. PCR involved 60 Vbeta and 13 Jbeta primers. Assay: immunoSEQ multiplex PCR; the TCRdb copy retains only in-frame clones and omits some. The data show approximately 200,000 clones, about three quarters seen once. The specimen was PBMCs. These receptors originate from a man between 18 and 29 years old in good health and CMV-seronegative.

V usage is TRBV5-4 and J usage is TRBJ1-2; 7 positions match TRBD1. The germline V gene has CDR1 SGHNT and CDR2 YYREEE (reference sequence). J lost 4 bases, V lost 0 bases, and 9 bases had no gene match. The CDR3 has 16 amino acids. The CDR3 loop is CASSLEGSRGAYGYTF. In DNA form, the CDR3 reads TGTGCCAGCAGCTTGGAGGGAAGCAGGGGGGCCTATGGCTACACCTTC.

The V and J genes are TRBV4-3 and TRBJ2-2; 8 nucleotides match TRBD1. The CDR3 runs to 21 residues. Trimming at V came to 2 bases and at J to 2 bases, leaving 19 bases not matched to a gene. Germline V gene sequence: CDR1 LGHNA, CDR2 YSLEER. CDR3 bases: TGCGCCAGCAGCCAACCCGGACAGGGTAAGCCCTGCTATACCAACACCGGGGAGCTGTTTTTT. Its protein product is CASSQPGQGKPCYTNTGELFF.

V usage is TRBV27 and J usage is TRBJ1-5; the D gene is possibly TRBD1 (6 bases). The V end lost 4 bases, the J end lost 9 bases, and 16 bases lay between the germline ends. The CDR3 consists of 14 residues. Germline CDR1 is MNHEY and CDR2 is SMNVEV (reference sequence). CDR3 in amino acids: CASSSRQAEGPQHF. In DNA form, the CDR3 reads TGTGCCAGCAGTTCACGACAGGCCGAGGGGCCCCAGCATTTT.

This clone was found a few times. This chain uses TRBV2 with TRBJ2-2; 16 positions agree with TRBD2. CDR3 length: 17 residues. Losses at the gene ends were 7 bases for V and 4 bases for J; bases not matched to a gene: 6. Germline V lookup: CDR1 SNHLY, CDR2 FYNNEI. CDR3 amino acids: CASTGTSGGVGTGELFF. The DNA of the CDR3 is TGTGCCAGCACCGGGACTAGCGGGGGGGTAGGCACCGGGGAGCTGTTTTTT.

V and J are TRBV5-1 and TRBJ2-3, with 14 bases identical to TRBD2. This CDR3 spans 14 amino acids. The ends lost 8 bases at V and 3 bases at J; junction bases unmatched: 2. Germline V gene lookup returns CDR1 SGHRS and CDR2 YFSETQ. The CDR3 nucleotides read TGCGCCAGTCGGACTAGCGGGAGGACAGATACGCAGTATTTT. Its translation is CASRTSGRTDTQYF.

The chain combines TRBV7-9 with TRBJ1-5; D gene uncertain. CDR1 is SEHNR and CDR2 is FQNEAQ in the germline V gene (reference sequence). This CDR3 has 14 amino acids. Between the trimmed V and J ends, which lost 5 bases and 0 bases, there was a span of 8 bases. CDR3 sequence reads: CASSLDISNQPQHF. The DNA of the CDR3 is TGTGCCAGCAGCCTTGACATTAGCAATCAGCCCCAGCATTTT.

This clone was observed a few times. CDR3 nucleotides: TGTGCCAGCAGTGACACCGGGACAGGGAACACTGAAGCTTTCTTT. Protein: CASSDTGTGNTEAFF. The rearrangement uses TRBV25-1 and TRBJ1-1; 8 bases are shared with TRBD1. Unmatched junction bases numbered 4, after V lost 3 bases and J lost 1 base. From germline, CDR1 is MGHDK and CDR2 SYGVNS. This CDR3 is 15 amino acids long.

The CDR3, as DNA: TGTGCCAGTAGCCGTGGGGACAGCGAGGGCTACGAGCAGTACTTC. Translating gives CASSRGDSEGYEQYF. This chain joins TRBV19 and TRBJ2-7; 7 bases fit TRBD1. Germline V CDR1 and CDR2: LNHDA, SQIVND (reference sequence). V lost 6 bases, J lost 3 bases, and 11 bases stayed unmatched. The CDR3 totals 15 residues.

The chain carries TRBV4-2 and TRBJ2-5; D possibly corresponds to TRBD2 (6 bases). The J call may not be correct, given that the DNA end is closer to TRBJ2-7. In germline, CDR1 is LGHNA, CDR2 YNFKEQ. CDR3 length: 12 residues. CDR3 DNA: TGTGCCAGCAGCGCGGGGTTCTACGAGCAGTACTTC. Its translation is CASSAGFYEQYF.

Here the CDR3 DNA reads TGTGCCACCAGCAGGGGGAGTTTCTCCTACGAGCAGTACTTC. Encoded protein: CATSRGSFSYEQYF. The gene calls are TRBV15 and TRBJ2-7, with a tentative D call TRBD2 (5 bases). The CDR3 loop spans 14 amino acids. Germline values: CDR1 LNHNV, CDR2 YYDKDF (reference sequence). Trimming pared 3 bases from V and 0 bases from J, leaving 9 bases between.

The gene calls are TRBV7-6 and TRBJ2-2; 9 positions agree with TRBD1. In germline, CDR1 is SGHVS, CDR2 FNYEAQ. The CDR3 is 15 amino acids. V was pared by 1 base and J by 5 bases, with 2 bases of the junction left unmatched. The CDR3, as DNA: TGTGCCAGCAGCTTAGGGACAGGGGCGACCGGGGAGCTGTTTTTT. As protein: CASSLGTGATGELFF.

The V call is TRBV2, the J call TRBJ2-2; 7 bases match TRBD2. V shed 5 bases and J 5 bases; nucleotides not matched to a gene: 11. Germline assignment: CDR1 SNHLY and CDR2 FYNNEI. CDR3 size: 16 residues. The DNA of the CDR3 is TGTGCCAGCAGTAGTAGGGCGGGAGTGGGTACCGGGGAGCTGTTTTTT. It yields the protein CASSSRAGVGTGELFF.

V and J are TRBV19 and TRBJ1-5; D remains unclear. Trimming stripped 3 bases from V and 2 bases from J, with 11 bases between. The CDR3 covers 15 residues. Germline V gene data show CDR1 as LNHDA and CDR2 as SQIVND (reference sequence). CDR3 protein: CASSITAGGNQPQHF. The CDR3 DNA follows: TGTGCCAGTAGTATCACCGCCGGGGGCAATCAGCCCCAGCATTTT.

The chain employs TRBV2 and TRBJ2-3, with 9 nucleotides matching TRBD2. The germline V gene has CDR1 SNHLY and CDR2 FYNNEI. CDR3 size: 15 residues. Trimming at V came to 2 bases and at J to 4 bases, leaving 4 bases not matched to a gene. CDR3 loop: CASSERSGSADTQYF. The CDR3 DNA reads TGTGCCAGCAGTGAACGTAGCGGGAGCGCAGATACGCAGTATTTT.

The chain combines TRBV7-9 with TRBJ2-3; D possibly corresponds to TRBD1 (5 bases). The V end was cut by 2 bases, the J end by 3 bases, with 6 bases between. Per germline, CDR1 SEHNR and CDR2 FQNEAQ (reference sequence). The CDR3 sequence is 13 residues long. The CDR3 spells CASSLQGTDTQYF. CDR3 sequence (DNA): TGTGCCAGCAGCTTACAGGGTACAGATACGCAGTATTTT. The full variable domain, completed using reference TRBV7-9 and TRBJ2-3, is DTGVSQNPRHKITKRGQNVTFRCDPISEHNRLYWYRQTLGQGPEFLTYFQNEAQLEKSRLLSDRFSAERPKGSFSTLEIQRTEQGDSAMYLCASSLQGTDTQYFGPGTRLTVL.

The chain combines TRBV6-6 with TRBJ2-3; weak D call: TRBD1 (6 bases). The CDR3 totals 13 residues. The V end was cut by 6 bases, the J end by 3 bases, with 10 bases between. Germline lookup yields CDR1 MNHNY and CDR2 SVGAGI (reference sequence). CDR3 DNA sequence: TGTGCCAGCAGAGCGGACAGAACAGATACGCAGTATTTT. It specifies CASRADRTDTQYF.

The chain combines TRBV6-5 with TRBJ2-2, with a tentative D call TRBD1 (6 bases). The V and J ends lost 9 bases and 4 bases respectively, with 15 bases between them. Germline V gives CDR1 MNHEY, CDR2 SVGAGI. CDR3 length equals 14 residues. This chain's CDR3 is CASVDSTATGELFF. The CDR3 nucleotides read TGTGCCAGTGTGGACAGCACAGCCACCGGGGAGCTGTTTTTT.

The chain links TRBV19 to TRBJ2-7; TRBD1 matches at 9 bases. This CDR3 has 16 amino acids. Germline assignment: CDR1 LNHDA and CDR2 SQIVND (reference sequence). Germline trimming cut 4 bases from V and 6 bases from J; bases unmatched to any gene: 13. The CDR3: CASSKWSGTGPAEQYF. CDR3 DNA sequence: TGTGCCAGTAGTAAATGGTCCGGGACAGGGCCGGCCGAGCAGTACTTC.

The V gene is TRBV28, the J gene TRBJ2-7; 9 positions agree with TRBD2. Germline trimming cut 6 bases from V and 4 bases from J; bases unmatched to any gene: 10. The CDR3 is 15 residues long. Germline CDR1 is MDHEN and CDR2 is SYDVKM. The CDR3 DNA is TGTGCCAGCAGCAATGCCGGGACTAGCCAGTACGAGCAGTACTTC. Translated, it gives CASSNAGTSQYEQYF.

CDR3 sequence (DNA): TGTGCCAGCAGCTCGACAGGGTCTGGCTACACCTTC. As protein: CASSSTGSGYTF. This sequence joins TRBV7-9 and TRBJ1-2; 7 bases align to TRBD1. Germline lookup yields CDR1 SEHNR and CDR2 FQNEAQ (reference sequence). The CDR3 spans 12 residues. V gave up 4 bases and J gave up 7 bases; unmatched junction bases: 3.

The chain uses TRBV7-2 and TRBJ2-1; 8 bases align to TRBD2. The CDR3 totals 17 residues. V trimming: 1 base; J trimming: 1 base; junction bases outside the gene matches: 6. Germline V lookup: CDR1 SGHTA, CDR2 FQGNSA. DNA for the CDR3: TGTGCCAGCAGCTTAGGCAGGCCTAGCGGGTCCTACAATGAGCAGTTCTTC. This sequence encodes CASSLGRPSGSYNEQFF.

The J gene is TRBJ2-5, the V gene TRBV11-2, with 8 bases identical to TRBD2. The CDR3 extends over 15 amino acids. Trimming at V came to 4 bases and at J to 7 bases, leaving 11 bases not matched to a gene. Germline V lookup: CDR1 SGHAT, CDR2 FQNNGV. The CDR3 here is CASSSPTGGDVTQYF. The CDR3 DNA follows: TGTGCCAGCAGCTCACCCACCGGGGGGGATGTGACCCAGTACTTC.

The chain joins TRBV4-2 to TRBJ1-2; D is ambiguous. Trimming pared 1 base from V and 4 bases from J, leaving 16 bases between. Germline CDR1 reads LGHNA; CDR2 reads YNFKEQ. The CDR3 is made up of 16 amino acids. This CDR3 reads CASSQVGFESGYGYTF. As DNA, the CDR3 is TGTGCCAGCAGCCAAGTAGGTTTTGAATCAGGCTATGGCTACACCTTC.

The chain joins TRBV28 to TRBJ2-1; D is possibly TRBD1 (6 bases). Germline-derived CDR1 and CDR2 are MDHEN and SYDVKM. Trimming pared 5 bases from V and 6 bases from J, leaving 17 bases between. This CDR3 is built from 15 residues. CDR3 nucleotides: TGTGCCAGCAGTCTGGCAGGGGCGAACTCCAATGAGCAGTTCTTC. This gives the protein CASSLAGANSNEQFF.

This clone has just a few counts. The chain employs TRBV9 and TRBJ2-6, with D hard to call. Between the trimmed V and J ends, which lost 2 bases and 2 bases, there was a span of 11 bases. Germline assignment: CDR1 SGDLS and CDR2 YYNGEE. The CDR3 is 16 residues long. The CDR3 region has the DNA TGTGCCAGCAGCGTTCAGTCAGATGCTGGGGCCAACGTCCTGACTTTC. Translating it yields CASSVQSDAGANVLTF.

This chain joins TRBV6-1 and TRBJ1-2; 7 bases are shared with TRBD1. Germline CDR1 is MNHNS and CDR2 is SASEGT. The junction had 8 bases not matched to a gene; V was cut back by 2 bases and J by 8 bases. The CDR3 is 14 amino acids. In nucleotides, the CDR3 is TGTGCCAGCAGTGAATCTACAGGGGTCGTCGGCTACACCTTC. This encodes CASSESTGVVGYTF.

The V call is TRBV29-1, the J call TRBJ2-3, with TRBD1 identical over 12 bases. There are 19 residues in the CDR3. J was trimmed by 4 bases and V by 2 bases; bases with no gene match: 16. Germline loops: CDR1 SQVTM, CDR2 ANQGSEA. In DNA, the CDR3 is TGCAGCGTTGAATTGAACTTAGCCGGGACAGGGGGCTTTCCAGATACGCAGTATTTT. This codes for CSVELNLAGTGGFPDTQYF.

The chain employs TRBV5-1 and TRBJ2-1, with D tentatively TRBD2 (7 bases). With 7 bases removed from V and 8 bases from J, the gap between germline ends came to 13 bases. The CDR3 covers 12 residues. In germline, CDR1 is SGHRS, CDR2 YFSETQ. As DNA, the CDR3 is TGCGCCAGCGACCGGGGGGCGGATGAGCAGTTCTTC. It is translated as CASDRGADEQFF.

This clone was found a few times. DNA for the CDR3: TGTGCCAGCAGGAAGACAGGGTACAATCAGCCCCAGCATTTT. Encoded protein: CASRKTGYNQPQHF. The rearrangement links TRBV6-1 to TRBJ1-5, with 7 bases identical to TRBD1. V shed 6 bases, J shed 3 bases, and the junction held 5 bases outside the gene matches. Germline V gene lookup returns CDR1 MNHNS and CDR2 SASEGT. The CDR3 has 14 residues.

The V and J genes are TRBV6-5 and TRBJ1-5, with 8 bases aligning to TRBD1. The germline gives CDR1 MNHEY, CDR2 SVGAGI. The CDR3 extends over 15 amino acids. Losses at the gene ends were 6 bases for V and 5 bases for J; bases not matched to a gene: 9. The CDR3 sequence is CASSPGQGWDQPQHF. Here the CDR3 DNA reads TGTGCCAGCAGCCCTGGACAGGGATGGGATCAGCCCCAGCATTTT.

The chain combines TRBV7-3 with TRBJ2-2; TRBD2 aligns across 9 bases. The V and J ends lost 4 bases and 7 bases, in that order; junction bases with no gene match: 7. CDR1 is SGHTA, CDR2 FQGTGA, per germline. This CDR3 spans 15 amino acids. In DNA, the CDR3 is TGTGCCAGCAGCTCCGCTAGCGGGGTCAACGGGGAGCTGTTTTTT. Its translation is CASSSASGVNGELFF.

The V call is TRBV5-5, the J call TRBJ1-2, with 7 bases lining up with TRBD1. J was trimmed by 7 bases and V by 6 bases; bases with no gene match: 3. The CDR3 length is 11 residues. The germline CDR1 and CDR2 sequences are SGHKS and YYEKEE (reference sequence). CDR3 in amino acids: CASTQGGGYTF. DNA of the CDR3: TGTGCCAGCACCCAGGGGGGTGGCTACACCTTC.